The entry that follows covers one T cell receptor (beta chain) sequence. Its antigen is not known. V shed 1 base and J shed 6 bases, with 16 bases lying between them. This CDR3 has 15 residues. Germline CDR1 and CDR2: SGHVS and FNYEAQ. This entry is derived from a study of cytotoxic CD8 clonotypes in ibrutinib-treated CLL. Background on the study: Among responders, roughly 25 were partial and 2 complete; after median roughly 70 months, approximately 15 stayed remitted and around twelve progressed. The response samples were taken once patients had been treated for a median of 12 months, range 6 to 36.

Study-wide results and limits: Public clonotypes were rare and shrank or held steady on treatment. Sustained-remission and progressing patients had unequal sampling times.

Only in-frame clones appear in the TCRdb table, and some are missing; sequencing was by immunoSEQ multiplex PCR. The sample records some 300,000 clones, roughly 80% being singletons. The chain has TRBV7-6 and TRBJ2-7; D tentatively reads TRBD1 or TRBD2 (6 bases each). The source is a human donor with chronic lymphocytic leukemia. Sequencing used PBMCs, obtained before ibrutinib treatment. DNA of the CDR3: TGTGCCAGCAGCTTAGGTAAGGGAGGACAGTTCGAGCAGTACTTC. Residues: CASSLGKGGQFEQYF.